These T cell receptor beta chains were read from a single sample in a study of vaccination effects on CD4 cells after COVID-19. Their antigens remain unidentified. Produced via immunoSEQ multiplex PCR; TCRdb's table is partial and in-frame only. The sample carries 63,000 or so clones, 65% to 85% recorded once. Source: CD4+ T cells from PBMCs cultured with HIV peptides, taken before COVID-19 vaccination. Every receptor here comes from a human donor who had a prior SARS-CoV-2 infection. CDR3s include the opening cysteine and the closing phenylalanine or tryptophan. D genes are given only for firm matches. The size entry is marked missing in some rows and otherwise reads once, few, many or a size class.

D gene	V gene	J gene	clone size	CDR3 protein	CDR3 DNA
NA	TRBV2	TRBJ1-6	NA	CASSEGYNNSPLHF	TGTGCCAGCAGTGAAGGGTACAATAATTCACCCCTCCACTTT
NA	TRBV21-1	TRBJ1-1	once	CASSKDGLQDRGAVDTEAFF	TGTGCCAGCAGCAAAGATGGTTTACAAGACAGGGGAGCAGTGGACACTGAAGCTTTCTTT
NA	TRBV18	TRBJ2-5	NA	CASSRGWPPKETQYF	TGTGCCAGCTCTCGTGGTTGGCCTCCAAAAGAGACCCAGTACTTC
NA	TRBV6-2/TRBV6-3	TRBJ1-5	few	CASSYVGNQPQHF	TGTGCCAGCAGTTACGTGGGTAATCAGCCCCAGCATTTT
TRBD1	TRBV2	TRBJ2-7	NA	CASRETGGRGEQYF	TGTGCCAGCAGGGAGACAGGGGGAAGGGGCGAGCAGTACTTC
NA	TRBV7-8	TRBJ1-5	NA	CASSIMGFSVEGNQPQHF	TGTGCCAGCAGCATTATGGGGTTCTCGGTCGAGGGCAATCAGCCCCAGCATTTT
TRBD1	TRBV9	TRBJ2-5	NA	CASSVTGGNQETQYF	TGTGCCAGCAGCGTAACAGGGGGCAACCAAGAGACCCAGTACTTC
TRBD2	TRBV4-2	TRBJ2-7	few	CASSQRGTSTPYEQYF	TGTGCCAGCAGCCAACGAGGGACTAGCACACCTTACGAGCAGTACTTC
NA	TRBV6-5	TRBJ2-5	NA	CASSYGTQETQYF	TGTGCCAGCAGTTACGGGACCCAAGAGACCCAGTACTTC
TRBD1	TRBV12-5	TRBJ2-7	many	CASGAGDRDHEQYF	TGTGCTAGTGGTGCTGGGGACAGGGACCACGAGCAGTACTTC
TRBD1	TRBV3-1/TRBV3-2	TRBJ2-7	NA	CASSQGWQGVLEQYF	TGTGCCAGCAGCCAAGGATGGCAGGGGGTATTAGAGCAGTACTTC
TRBD1	TRBV11-1	TRBJ2-5	NA	CASSASGGKETQYF	TGTGCCAGCAGCGCTTCAGGGGGAAAAGAGACCCAGTACTTC
NA	TRBV6-4	TRBJ2-2	NA	CASSEQVSTGELFF	TGTGCCAGCAGTGAACAGGTCTCGACCGGGGAGCTGTTTTTT
TRBD1	TRBV5-6	TRBJ1-1	NA	CASSYTRDRGRSTEAFF	TGTGCCAGCAGCTACACCCGGGACAGGGGTAGAAGTACTGAAGCTTTCTTT
NA	TRBV2	TRBJ2-1	NA	CVGSSYNEQFF	TGTGTAGGGAGCTCCTACAATGAGCAGTTCTTC
NA	TRBV7-3	TRBJ2-5	few	CASSLTTQETQYF	TGTGCCAGCAGCTTAACGACCCAAGAGACCCAGTACTTC
NA	TRBV9	TRBJ2-2	NA	CASSVAGLGTWTTGELFF	TGTGCCAGCAGCGTAGCCGGACTGGGGACCTGGACGACCGGGGAGCTGTTTTTT
NA	TRBV3-1/TRBV3-2	TRBJ1-6	few	CASSSNSPLHF	TGTGCCAGCAGCTCGAATTCACCCCTCCACTTT
NA	TRBV18	TRBJ2-7	NA	CATGRTGIGYEQYF	TGTGCCACCGGGAGGACAGGGATTGGCTACGAGCAGTACTTC
TRBD2	TRBV11-3	TRBJ2-1	NA	CASSLLSSGSYNEQFF	TGTGCCAGCAGCTTATTGTCTAGCGGGTCCTACAATGAGCAGTTCTTC
TRBD1	TRBV5-8	TRBJ1-6	few	CASSLAGTDNSPLHF	TGTGCCAGCAGCTTGGCCGGGACAGATAATTCACCCCTCCACTTT
TRBD1	TRBV12-3/TRBV12-4	TRBJ1-1	NA	CASSYQQGGAFF	TGTGCCAGCAGTTACCAACAGGGGGGAGCTTTCTTT
TRBD1	TRBV29-1	TRBJ2-7	NA	CSVSTTGREQYF	TGCAGCGTTTCGACGACAGGGCGGGAGCAGTACTTC
TRBD2	TRBV6-6	TRBJ2-1	NA	CASLAVAPYYEQFF	TGTGCCAGCCTAGCGGTCGCTCCCTATTATGAGCAGTTCTTC
TRBD2	TRBV2	TRBJ2-5	NA	CASKSGGGLNPYF	TGTGCCAGCAAATCGGGCGGGGGGCTCAACCCGTACTTC
NA	TRBV3-1/TRBV3-2	TRBJ1-4	NA	CASSQDSGGLNEKLFF	TGTGCCAGCAGCCAAGATTCCGGGGGACTTAATGAAAAACTGTTTTTT
TRBD1	TRBV3-1/TRBV3-2	TRBJ2-2	NA	CASSPRTGGCTGELFF	TGTGCCAGCAGCCCAAGGACAGGGGGCTGCACCGGGGAGCTGTTTTTT
NA	TRBV7-8	TRBJ2-3	NA	CASGQRGTKSTDTQYF	TGTGCCAGCGGACAGCGTGGGACAAAGAGCACAGATACGCAGTATTTT
NA	TRBV20-1	TRBJ1-5	NA	CSASYMGNQPQHF	TGCAGTGCTAGTTATATGGGCAATCAGCCCCAGCATTTT
NA	TRBV12-3/TRBV12-4	TRBJ2-1	NA	CASRRDIYNEQFF	TGTGCCAGCAGGCGGGACATCTACAATGAGCAGTTCTTC
NA	TRBV24-1	TRBJ2-5	NA	CATSDPGETQYF	TGTGCCACCAGTGATCCGGGAGAGACCCAGTACTTC
NA	TRBV5-1	TRBJ2-1	NA	CASTSQGTPYNEQFF	TGCGCCAGCACCTCCCAGGGGACCCCCTACAATGAGCAGTTCTTC
TRBD1	TRBV2	TRBJ2-7	NA	CASRRTGISYEQYF	TGTGCCAGCAGACGGACAGGGATCTCCTACGAGCAGTACTTC
NA	TRBV7-9	TRBJ2-7	NA	CASSFGAHEQYF	TGTGCCAGCAGCTTTGGGGCGCACGAGCAGTACTTC
NA	TRBV12-3/TRBV12-4	TRBJ1-1	NA	CASSFFWNTEAFF	TGTGCCAGCAGTTTTTTTTGGAACACTGAAGCTTTCTTT
TRBD1	TRBV7-8	TRBJ1-6	few	CASGVTGGNNSPLHF	TGTGCCAGCGGCGTAACAGGGGGAAATAATTCACCCCTCCACTTT
NA	TRBV6-5	TRBJ1-1	NA	CASRADNTEAFF	TGTGCCAGCAGGGCAGACAACACTGAAGCTTTCTTT
TRBD1	TRBV13	TRBJ1-3	NA	CASSPRPGTGSSGNTIYF	TGTGCCAGCAGCCCTCGTCCCGGGACAGGGTCCTCTGGAAACACCATATATTTT
NA	TRBV7-9	TRBJ1-1	few	CASSLGVFLTEAFF	TGTGCCAGCAGCTTAGGGGTGTTTCTCACTGAAGCTTTCTTT
TRBD2	TRBV6-5	TRBJ2-5	NA	CASSYSGLAGKETQYF	TGTGCCAGCAGTTACTCGGGGCTAGCGGGAAAAGAGACCCAGTACTTC
TRBD2	TRBV15	TRBJ2-3	NA	CATSRDRGVGTDTQYF	TGTGCCACCAGCAGAGATCGGGGGGTGGGCACAGATACGCAGTATTTT
TRBD2	TRBV15	TRBJ2-7	once	CATSRSGGGRAVLSDEQYF	TGTGCCACCAGCAGATCGGGTGGCGGGAGGGCCGTTCTATCCGACGAGCAGTACTTC
NA	TRBV7-2	TRBJ2-2	NA	CASSPTIGHTGELFF	TGTGCCAGCAGCCCAACCATTGGGCACACCGGGGAGCTGTTTTTT
TRBD2	TRBV7-9	TRBJ2-5	NA	CASSQEGIAAGGRETQYF	TGTGCCAGCAGCCAGGAGGGGATTGCAGCGGGGGGTAGGGAGACCCAGTACTTC
NA	TRBV12-3/TRBV12-4	TRBJ2-5	NA	CASSLVTQETQYF	TGTGCCAGCAGTTTAGTAACGCAGGAGACCCAGTACTTC
NA	TRBV5-8	TRBJ1-3	NA	CASSFIADSGNTIYF	TGTGCCAGCAGCTTTATCGCGGACTCTGGAAACACCATATATTTT
NA	TRBV21-1	TRBJ2-7	NA	CASSKVVGTYYEQYF	TGTGCCAGCAGCAAAGTTGTTGGGACGTACTACGAGCAGTACTTC
NA	TRBV5-1	TRBJ2-7	NA	CASSLGAPRGGYEQYF	TGCGCCAGCAGCTTGGGCGCCCCCAGGGGAGGGTACGAGCAGTACTTC
TRBD1	TRBV18	TRBJ1-2	NA	CASSRVGQEFYGYTF	TGTGCCAGCTCCCGAGTAGGACAGGAGTTCTATGGCTACACCTTC
NA	TRBV5-4	TRBJ2-3	NA	CASSFFQGPPTDTQYF	TGTGCCAGCAGCTTTTTCCAGGGACCCCCCACAGATACGCAGTATTTT
TRBD1	TRBV2	TRBJ1-2	NA	CASRNAITGGYGYTF	TGTGCCAGCCGCAACGCGATTACAGGGGGATATGGCTACACCTTC
NA	TRBV24-1	TRBJ1-2	NA	CATSDATAKSFYGYTF	TGTGCCACCAGTGATGCGACAGCCAAATCTTTCTATGGCTACACCTTC
TRBD2	TRBV2	TRBJ2-2	NA	CASSDGRGTGELFF	TGTGCCAGCAGTGACGGGAGGGGCACCGGGGAGCTGTTTTTT
TRBD2	TRBV7-3	TRBJ2-2	NA	CASSRSLRLAGVIGTGELFF	TGTGCCAGCAGCCGTTCACTACGACTAGCGGGAGTCATAGGGACCGGGGAGCTGTTTTTT
NA	TRBV20-1	TRBJ1-2	NA	CSGLANYGYTF	TGCAGTGGGCTCGCTAACTATGGCTACACCTTC
TRBD1	TRBV5-4	TRBJ2-3	NA	CASSRRQGATDTQYF	TGTGCCAGCAGCCGGAGACAGGGGGCCACAGATACGCAGTATTTT
NA	TRBV7-2	TRBJ2-2	once	CASSRRTGELFF	TGTGCCAGCAGCCGTAGAACCGGGGAGCTGTTTTTT